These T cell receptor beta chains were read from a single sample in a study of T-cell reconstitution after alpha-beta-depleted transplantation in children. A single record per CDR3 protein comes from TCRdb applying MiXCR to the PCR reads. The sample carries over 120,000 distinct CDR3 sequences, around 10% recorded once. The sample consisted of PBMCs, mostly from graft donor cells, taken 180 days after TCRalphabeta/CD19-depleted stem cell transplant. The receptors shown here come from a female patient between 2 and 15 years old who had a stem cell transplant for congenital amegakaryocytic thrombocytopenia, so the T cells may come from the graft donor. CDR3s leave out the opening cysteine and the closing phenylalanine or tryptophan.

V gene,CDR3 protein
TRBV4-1,ASSQAFYLSGRDRTNEKLF
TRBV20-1,SALIQGAYGYT
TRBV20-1,SAHGQGSLYEQY
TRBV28,ASSLIGRPYEQY
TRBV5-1,ASSLVAGVYNEQF
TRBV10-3,AISESGRAQETQY
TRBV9,ASTVPASYTGELF
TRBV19,ASTPGPGAQETQY
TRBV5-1,ASSLVGGLKGSYEQY
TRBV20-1,RAGDRVFHEQF
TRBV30,AWKQGSSYNEQF
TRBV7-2,ASSLVVSGANVLT
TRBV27,ASSPWDPRAETQY
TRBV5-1,ASSLASGSGDTQY
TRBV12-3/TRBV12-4,ASSLGRGADRGPNSPLH
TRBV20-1,SARSPIAGDSYNEQF
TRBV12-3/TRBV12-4,ASSFMRGGEKLF
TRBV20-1,SASSTAGEGNIQY
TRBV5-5,ASSFGTEETQY
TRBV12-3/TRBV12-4,ASSPRGRTTGNTIY
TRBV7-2,ASSSRTSVNTGELF
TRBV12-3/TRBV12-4,ASSPSKARDTQY
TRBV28,ASRWGGDRSEQY
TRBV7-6,ASSLSGYEQY
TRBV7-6,ASSSTTGGFSEAF
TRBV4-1,ASSQPLGIPSNTEAF
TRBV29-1,SAGVGIAF
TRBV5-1,ASSFLSGAPRNEQF
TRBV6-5,ASSYTGLSLNEQF
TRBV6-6,ASSYGGSYEQY
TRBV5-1,ASSLDRAGNTIY
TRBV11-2,ASSLPAGRVNTEAF
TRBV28,ASSNRVTGL
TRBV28,ASSRNGYGYT
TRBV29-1,SVDGDSGNEQF
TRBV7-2,ASSPGLAGDEQY
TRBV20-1,SAPTSGGTRHDNEQF
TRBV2,ASSVTPQGFSTDTQY
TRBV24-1,ATSDPGLPGDTQY
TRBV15,ATSRDPRRTQETQY
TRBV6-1,ASSTPAGDGGEKLF
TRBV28,ASSSQGRGANGLT
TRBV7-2,ASSLVQQETQY
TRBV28,ASSLYPGVGGYNEQF
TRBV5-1,ASSRGLAGTTYNEQF
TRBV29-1,SVGRGSGETQY
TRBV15,ATSRARGSYNEQF